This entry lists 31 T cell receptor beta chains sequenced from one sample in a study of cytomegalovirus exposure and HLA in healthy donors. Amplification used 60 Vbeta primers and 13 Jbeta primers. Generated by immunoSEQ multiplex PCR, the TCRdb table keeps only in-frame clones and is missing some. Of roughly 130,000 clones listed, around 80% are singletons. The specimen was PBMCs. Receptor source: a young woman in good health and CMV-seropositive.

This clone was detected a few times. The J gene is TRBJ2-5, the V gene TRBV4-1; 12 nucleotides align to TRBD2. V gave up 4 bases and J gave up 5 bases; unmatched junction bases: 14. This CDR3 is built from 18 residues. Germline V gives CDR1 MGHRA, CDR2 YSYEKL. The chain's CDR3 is CASSPQSGTSGPSETQYF. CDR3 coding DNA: TGCGCCAGCAGCCCGCAAAGCGGGACTAGCGGGCCTTCGGAGACCCAGTACTTC.

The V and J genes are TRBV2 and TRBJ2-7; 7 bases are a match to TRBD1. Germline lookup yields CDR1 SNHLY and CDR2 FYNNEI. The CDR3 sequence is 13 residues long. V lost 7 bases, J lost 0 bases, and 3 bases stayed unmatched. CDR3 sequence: CASISGGSYEQYF. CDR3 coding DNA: TGTGCCAGCATCTCAGGGGGCTCCTACGAGCAGTACTTC.

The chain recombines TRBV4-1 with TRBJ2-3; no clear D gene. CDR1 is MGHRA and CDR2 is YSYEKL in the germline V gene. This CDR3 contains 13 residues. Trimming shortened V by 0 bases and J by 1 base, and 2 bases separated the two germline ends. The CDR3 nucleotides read TGCGCCAGCAGCCAAGACGGCACAGATACGCAGTATTTT. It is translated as CASSQDGTDTQYF.

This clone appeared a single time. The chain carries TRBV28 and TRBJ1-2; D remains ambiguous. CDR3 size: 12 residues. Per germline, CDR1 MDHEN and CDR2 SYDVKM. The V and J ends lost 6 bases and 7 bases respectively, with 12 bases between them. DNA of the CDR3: TGTGCCAGCAGCACTTTGTCGGGTGGCTACACCTTC. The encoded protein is CASSTLSGGYTF.

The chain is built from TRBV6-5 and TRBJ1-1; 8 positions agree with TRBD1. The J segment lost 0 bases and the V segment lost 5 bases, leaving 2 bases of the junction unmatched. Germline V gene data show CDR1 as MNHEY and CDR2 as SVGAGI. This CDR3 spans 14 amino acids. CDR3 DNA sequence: TGTGCCAGCAGTCTACAGGGGGTGAACACTGAAGCTTTCTTT. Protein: CASSLQGVNTEAFF.

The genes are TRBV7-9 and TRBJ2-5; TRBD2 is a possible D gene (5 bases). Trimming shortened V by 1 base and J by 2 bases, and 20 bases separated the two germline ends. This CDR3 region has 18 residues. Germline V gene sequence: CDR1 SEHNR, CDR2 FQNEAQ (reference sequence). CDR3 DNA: TGTGCCAGCAGCTTAGTCTCGAAGTACAGCGGAATGCAAGAGACCCAGTACTTC. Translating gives CASSLVSKYSGMQETQYF.

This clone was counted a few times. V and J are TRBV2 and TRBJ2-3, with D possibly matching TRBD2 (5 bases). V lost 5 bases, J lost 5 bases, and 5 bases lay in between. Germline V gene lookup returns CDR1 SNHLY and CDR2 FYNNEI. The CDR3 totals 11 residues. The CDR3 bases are TGTGCCAGCAGTCGGGGAGATACGCAGTATTTT. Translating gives CASSRGDTQYF.

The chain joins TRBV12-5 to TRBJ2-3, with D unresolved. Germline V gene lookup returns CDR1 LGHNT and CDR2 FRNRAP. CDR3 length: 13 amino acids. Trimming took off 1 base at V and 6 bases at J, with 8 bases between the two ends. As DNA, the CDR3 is TGTGCTAGTGGTTTGGATATCTTGGATACGCAGTATTTT. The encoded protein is CASGLDILDTQYF.

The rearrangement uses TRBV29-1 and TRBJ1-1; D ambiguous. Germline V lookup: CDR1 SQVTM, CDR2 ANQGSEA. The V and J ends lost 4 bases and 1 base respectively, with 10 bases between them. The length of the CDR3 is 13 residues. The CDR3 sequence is CSVVPTGNTEAFF. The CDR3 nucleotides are TGCAGCGTTGTCCCGACGGGGAACACTGAAGCTTTCTTT.

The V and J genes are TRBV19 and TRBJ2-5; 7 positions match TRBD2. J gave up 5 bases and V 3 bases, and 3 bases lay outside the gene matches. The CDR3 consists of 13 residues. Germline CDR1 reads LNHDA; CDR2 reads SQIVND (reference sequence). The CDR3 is CASSIGRGETQYF. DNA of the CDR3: TGTGCCAGTAGTATTGGGCGGGGGGAGACCCAGTACTTC.

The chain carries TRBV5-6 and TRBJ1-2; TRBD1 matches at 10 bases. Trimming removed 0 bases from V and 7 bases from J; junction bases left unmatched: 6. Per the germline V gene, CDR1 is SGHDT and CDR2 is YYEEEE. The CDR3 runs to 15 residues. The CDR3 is CASSLVGQGSCGYTF. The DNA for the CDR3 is TGTGCCAGCAGCTTGGTGGGACAGGGGTCATGTGGCTACACCTTC.

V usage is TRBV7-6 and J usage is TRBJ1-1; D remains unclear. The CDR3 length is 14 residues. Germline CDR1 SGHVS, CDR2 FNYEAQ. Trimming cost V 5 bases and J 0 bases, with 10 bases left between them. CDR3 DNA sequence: TGTGCCAGCAGCCCCGATACAGTGAACACTGAAGCTTTCTTT. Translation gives CASSPDTVNTEAFF.

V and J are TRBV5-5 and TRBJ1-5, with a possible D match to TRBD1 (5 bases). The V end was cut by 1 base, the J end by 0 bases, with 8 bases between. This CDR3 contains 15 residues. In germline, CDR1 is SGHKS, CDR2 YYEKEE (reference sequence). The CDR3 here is CASSLTGNSNQPQHF. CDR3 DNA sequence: TGTGCCAGCAGCTTGACAGGCAATAGCAATCAGCCCCAGCATTTT.

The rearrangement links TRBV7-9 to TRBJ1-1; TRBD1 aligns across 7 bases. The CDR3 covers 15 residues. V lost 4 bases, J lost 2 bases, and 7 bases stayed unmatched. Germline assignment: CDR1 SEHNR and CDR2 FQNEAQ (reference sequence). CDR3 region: CASSYAGTANTEAFF. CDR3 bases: TGTGCCAGCAGCTACGCCGGGACAGCAAACACTGAAGCTTTCTTT.

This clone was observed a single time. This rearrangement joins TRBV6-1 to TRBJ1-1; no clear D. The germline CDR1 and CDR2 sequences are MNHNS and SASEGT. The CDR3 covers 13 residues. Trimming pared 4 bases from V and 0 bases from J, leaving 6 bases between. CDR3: CASSVRVNTEAFF. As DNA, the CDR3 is TGTGCCAGCAGTGTGCGAGTGAACACTGAAGCTTTCTTT.

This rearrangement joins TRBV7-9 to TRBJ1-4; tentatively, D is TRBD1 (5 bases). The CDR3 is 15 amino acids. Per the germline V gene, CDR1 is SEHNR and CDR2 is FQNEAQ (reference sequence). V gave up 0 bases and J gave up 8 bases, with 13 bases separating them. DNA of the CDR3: TGTGCCAGCAGCTTAGCTGGGCAGGGAGGGGAAAAACTGTTTTTT. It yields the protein CASSLAGQGGEKLFF.

The DNA of the CDR3 is TGTGCCAGCAGTCGGGGGGGCCCTCGTGCTAATGAAAAACTGTTTTTT. This codes for CASSRGGPRANEKLFF. V is TRBV2 and J is TRBJ1-4; TRBD1 is a possible D gene (6 bases). The germline V gene encodes CDR1 SNHLY and CDR2 FYNNEI. The CDR3 is made up of 16 amino acids. The V gene lost 5 bases and the J gene lost 3 bases, with 16 bases spanning the gap.

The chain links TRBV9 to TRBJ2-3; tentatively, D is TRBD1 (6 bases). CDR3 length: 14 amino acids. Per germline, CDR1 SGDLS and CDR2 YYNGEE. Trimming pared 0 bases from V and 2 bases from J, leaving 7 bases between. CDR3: CASSVVGATDTQYF. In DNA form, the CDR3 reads TGTGCCAGCAGCGTAGTGGGGGCCACAGATACGCAGTATTTT.

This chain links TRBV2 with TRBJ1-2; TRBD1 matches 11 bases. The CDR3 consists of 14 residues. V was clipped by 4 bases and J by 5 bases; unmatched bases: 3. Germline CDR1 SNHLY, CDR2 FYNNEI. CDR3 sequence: CASSVGTGGYGYTF. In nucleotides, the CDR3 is TGTGCCAGCAGTGTAGGGACAGGGGGTTATGGCTACACCTTC.

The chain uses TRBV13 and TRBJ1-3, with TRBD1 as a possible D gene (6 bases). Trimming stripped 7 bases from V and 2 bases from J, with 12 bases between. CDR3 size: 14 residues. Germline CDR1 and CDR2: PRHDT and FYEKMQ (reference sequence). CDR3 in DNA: TGTGCCAGCATCCAGACAGGTGCTGGAAACACCATATATTTT. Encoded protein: CASIQTGAGNTIYF.

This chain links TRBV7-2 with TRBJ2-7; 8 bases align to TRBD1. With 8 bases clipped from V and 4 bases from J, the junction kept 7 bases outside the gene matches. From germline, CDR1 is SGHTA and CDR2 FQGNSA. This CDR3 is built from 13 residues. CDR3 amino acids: CASGTGANYEQYF. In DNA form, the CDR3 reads TGTGCCAGCGGGACAGGCGCCAATTACGAGCAGTACTTC.

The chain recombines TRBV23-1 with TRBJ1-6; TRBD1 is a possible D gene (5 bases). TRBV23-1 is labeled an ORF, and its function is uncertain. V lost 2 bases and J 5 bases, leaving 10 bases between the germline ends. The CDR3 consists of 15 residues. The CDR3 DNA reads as TGCGCCAGCAGTCAAGGGGCATCTCATAATTCACCCCTCCACTTT. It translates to CASSQGASHNSPLHF.

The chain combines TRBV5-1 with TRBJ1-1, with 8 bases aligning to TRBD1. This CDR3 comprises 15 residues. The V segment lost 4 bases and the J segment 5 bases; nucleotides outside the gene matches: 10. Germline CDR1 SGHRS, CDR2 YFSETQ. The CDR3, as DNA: TGCGCCAGCAGCACCCGTACAGGGGGGGGTACTGAAGCTTTCTTT. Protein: CASSTRTGGGTEAFF. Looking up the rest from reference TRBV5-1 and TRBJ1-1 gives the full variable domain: KAGVTQTPRYLIKTRGQQVTLSCSPISGHRSVSWYQQTPGQGLQFLFEYFSETQRNKGNFPGRFSGRQFSNSRSEMNVSTLELGDSALYLCASSTRTGGGTEAFFGQGTRLTVV.

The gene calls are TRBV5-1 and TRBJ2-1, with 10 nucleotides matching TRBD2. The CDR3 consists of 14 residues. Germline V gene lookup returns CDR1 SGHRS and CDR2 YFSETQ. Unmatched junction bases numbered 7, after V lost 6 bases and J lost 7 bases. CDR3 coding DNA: TGCGCCAGCAACAGCGGGGGGGCAGGTAATGAGCAGTTCTTC. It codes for CASNSGGAGNEQFF.

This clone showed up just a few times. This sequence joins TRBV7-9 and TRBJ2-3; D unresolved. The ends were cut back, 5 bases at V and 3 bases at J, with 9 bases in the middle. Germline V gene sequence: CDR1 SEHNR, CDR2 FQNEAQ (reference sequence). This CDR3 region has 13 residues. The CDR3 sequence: CASSASSTDTQYF. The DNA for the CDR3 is TGTGCCAGCAGCGCTAGTAGTACAGATACGCAGTATTTT.

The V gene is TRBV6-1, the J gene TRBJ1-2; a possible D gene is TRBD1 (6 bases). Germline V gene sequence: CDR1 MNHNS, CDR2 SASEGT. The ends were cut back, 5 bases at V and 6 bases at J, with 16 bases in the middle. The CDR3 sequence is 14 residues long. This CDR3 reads CASSKTSGVDGYTF. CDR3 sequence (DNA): TGTGCCAGCAGTAAAACCTCAGGGGTAGATGGCTACACCTTC.

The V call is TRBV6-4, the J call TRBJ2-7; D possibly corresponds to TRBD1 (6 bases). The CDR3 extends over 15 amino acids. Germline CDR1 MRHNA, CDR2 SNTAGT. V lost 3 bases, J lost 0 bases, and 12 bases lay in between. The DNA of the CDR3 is TGTGCCAGCAGTGAAGGAGACAGGCACTCCTACGAGCAGTACTTC. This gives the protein CASSEGDRHSYEQYF.

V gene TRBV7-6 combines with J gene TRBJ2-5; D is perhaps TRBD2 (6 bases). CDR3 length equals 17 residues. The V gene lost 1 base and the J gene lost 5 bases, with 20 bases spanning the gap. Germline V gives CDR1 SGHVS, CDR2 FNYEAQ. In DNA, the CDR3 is TGTGCCAGCAGCTTAGTAGCGGCCGGGCCGAGAGGGGAGACCCAGTACTTC. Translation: CASSLVAAGPRGETQYF.

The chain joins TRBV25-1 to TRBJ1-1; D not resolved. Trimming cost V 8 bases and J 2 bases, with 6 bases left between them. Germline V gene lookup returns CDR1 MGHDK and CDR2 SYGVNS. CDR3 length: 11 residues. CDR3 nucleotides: TGTGCCAGCGGACTAAACACTGAAGCTTTCTTT. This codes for CASGLNTEAFF.

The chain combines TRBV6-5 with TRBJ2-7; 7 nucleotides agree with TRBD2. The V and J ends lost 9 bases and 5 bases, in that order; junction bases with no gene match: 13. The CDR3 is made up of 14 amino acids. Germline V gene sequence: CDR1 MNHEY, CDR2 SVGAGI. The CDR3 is CASKTTGRSDEQYF. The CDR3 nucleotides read TGTGCCAGTAAGACGACCGGGAGGAGCGACGAGCAGTACTTC.

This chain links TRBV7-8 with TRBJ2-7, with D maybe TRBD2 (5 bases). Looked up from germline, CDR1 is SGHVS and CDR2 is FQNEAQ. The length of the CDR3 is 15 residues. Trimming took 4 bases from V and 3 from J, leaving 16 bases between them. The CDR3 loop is CASSSRSGRDYEQYF. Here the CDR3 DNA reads TGTGCCAGCAGCTCTAGGTCCGGACGGGACTACGAGCAGTACTTC.